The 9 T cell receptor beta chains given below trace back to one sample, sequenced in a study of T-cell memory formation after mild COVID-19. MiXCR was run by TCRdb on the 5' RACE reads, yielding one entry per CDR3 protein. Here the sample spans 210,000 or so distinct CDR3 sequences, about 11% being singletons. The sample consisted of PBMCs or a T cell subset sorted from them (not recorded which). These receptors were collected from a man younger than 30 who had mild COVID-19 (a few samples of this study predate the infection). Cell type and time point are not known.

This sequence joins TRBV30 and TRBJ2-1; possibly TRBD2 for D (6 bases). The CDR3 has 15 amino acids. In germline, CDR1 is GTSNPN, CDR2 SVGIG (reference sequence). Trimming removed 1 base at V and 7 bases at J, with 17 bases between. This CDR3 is CAWSGAGQPRNEQFF. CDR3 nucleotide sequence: TGTGCCTGGAGTGGAGCGGGCCAACCGAGAAATGAGCAGTTCTTC.

The CDR3: CASSLVWNPNTEAFF. CDR3 DNA: TGTGCCAGCAGCTTAGTATGGAACCCGAACACTGAAGCTTTCTTT. This rearrangement joins TRBV7-8 to TRBJ1-1, with D unresolved. The CDR3 runs 15 residues. The V and J ends lost 1 base and 1 base respectively, with 10 bases between them. CDR1 and CDR2 from the germline V gene are SGHVS and FQNEAQ.

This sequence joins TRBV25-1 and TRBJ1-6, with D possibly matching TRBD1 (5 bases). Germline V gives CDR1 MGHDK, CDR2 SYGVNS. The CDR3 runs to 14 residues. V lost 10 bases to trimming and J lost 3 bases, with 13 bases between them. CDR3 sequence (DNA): TGTGCCAACCCATATACAGGCTATAATTCACCCCTCCACTTT. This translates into CANPYTGYNSPLHF.

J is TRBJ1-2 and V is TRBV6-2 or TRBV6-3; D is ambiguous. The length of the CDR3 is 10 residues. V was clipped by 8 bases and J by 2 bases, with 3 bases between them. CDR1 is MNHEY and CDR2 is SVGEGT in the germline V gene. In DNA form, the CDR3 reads TGTGCCAGCGGCAACTATGGCTACACCTTC. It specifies CASGNYGYTF.

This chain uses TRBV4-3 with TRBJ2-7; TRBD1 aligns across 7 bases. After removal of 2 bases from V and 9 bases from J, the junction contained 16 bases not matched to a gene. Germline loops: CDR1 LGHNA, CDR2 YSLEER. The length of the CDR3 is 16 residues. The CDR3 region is CASSQHRTGLPYLQYV. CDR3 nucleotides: TGCGCCAGCAGCCAACACCGGACAGGACTCCCTTACCTGCAGTACGTC.

CDR3 nucleotides: TGTGCCAGCAGGGACAGGTCATTCGAGCAGTACTTC. Its protein product is CASRDRSFEQYF. V usage is TRBV12-3 or TRBV12-4 and J usage is TRBJ2-7; 7 nucleotides align to TRBD1. This CDR3 region has 12 residues. Germline trimming cut 6 bases from V and 6 bases from J; bases unmatched to any gene: 5.

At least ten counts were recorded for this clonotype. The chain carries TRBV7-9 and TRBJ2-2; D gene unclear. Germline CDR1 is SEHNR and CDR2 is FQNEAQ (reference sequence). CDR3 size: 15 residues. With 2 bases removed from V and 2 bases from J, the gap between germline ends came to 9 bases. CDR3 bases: TGTGCCAGCAGCTTAATCAGGAGTAACACCGGGGAGCTGTTTTTT. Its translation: CASSLIRSNTGELFF.

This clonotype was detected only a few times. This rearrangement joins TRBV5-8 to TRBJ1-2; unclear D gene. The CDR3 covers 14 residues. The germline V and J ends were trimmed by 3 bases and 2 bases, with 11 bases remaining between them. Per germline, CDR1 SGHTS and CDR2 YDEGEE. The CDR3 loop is CASSSWITNYGYTF. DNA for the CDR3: TGTGCCAGCAGCTCTTGGATCACAAACTATGGCTACACCTTC.

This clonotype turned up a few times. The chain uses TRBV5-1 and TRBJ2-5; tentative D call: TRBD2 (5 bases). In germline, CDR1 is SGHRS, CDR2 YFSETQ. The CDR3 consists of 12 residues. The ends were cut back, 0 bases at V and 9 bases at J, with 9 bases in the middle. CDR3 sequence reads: CASSLDGAAQYF. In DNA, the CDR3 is TGCGCCAGCAGCTTGGACGGAGCGGCCCAGTACTTC. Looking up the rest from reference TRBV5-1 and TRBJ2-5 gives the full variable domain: KAGVTQTPRYLIKTRGQQVTLSCSPISGHRSVSWYQQTPGQGLQFLFEYFSETQRNKGNFPGRFSGRQFSNSRSEMNVSTLELGDSALYLCASSLDGAAQYFGPGTRLLVL.